The 10 T cell receptor beta chains reported below all come from one sample, sequenced in a study of T cells in Graves' hyperthyroidism and ophthalmopathy. TCR beta CDR3 region amplification was performed from RNA transcripts. TCR CDR3 underwent first-round RT-PCR with the HTBI primer set. Via MiXCR, TCRdb re-called the multiplex PCR reads, giving one row per CDR3 protein. This table holds approximately 600,000 distinct CDR3 sequences, approximately 15% found once. Sequencing was carried out using blood. Receptor source: a woman in her twenties or thirties with Graves' hyperthyroidism that later progressed to Graves' ophthalmopathy.

At least ten counts were recorded for this clonotype. This chain joins TRBV11-1 and TRBJ2-1; D perhaps matches TRBD2 (5 bases). The CDR3 has 15 residues. Germline assignment: CDR1 SGHAT and CDR2 FQDESV (reference sequence). V lost 0 bases to trimming and J lost 0 bases, with 6 bases between them. This CDR3 reads CASSLAGDSYNEQFF. CDR3 nucleotides: TGTGCCAGCAGCTTAGCGGGAGACTCCTACAATGAGCAGTTCTTC.

This clonotype was observed at least ten times. This chain uses TRBV28 with TRBJ1-2; TRBD1 matches at 10 bases. CDR1 is MDHEN and CDR2 is SYDVKM in the germline V gene. The length of the CDR3 is 13 residues. The trim removed 4 bases at V and 8 bases at J, leaving 4 bases unmatched. CDR3 in DNA: TGTGCCAGCAGTTCCGGACAGGGGGAAGGCTACACCTTC. Its protein is CASSSGQGEGYTF.

This clonotype was recorded at least ten times. The V gene is TRBV28, the J gene TRBJ1-5; no clear D gene. V was shortened by 6 bases and J by 0 bases, with 21 bases between the two germline ends. CDR1 and CDR2 (germline): MDHEN, SYDVKM. The CDR3 has 18 residues. CDR3 protein: CASRSSTSTDSSNQPQHF. In nucleotides, the CDR3 is TGTGCCAGCAGATCAAGCACATCGACGGATAGTAGCAATCAGCCCCAGCATTTT.

The V call is TRBV12-3 or TRBV12-4, the J call TRBJ2-1; D is possibly TRBD1 or TRBD2 (5 bases each). The CDR3 runs to 16 residues. Trimming pared 4 bases from V and 4 bases from J, leaving 17 bases between. The CDR3 loop reads CASSSAGWRVYNEQFF. The CDR3 bases are TGTGCCAGCAGTTCTGCAGGGTGGCGGGTTTACAATGAGCAGTTCTTC.

This clonotype was observed at least ten times. V and J are TRBV2 and TRBJ2-7, with no clear D. Germline V gene lookup returns CDR1 SNHLY and CDR2 FYNNEI. The CDR3 extends over 15 amino acids. V lost 1 base to trimming and J lost 0 bases, with 10 bases between them. The CDR3 protein is CASSEEGRVSYEQYF. In DNA form, the CDR3 reads TGTGCCAGCAGTGAAGAAGGACGGGTCTCCTACGAGCAGTACTTC.

This clonotype was seen repeatedly, ten times or more. This CDR3 is CASIPGQGAASYGYTF. The CDR3 DNA sequence: TGTGCCAGCATTCCGGGACAGGGCGCCGCTTCCTATGGCTACACCTTC. The chain recombines TRBV12-3 or TRBV12-4 with TRBJ1-2; TRBD1 matches at 9 bases. The junction had 13 bases not matched to a gene; V was cut back by 7 bases and J by 4 bases. The CDR3 is 16 amino acids.

This clonotype was counted many times. The gene calls are TRBV9 and TRBJ2-5; the match to TRBD1 covers 9 bases. V was clipped by 0 bases and J by 0 bases; unmatched bases: 6. In germline, CDR1 is SGDLS, CDR2 YYNGEE. The CDR3 sequence is 17 residues long. The CDR3 DNA follows: TGTGCCAGCAGCGTAGATTTCGGACAGGGGTACCAAGAGACCCAGTACTTC. Protein sequence: CASSVDFGQGYQETQYF. Based on the CDR3 plus reference TRBV9 and TRBJ2-5, the full variable domain is DSGVTQTPKHLITATGQRVTLRCSPRSGDLSVYWYQQSLDQGLQFLIQYYNGEERAKGNILERFSAQQFPDLHSELNLSSLELGDSALYFCASSVDFGQGYQETQYFGPGTRLLVL.

The rearrangement links TRBV18 to TRBJ1-1; D unclear. From germline, CDR1 is KGHSH and CDR2 LQKENI. The CDR3 length is 14 residues. Deletions cut 3 bases from V and 5 bases from J, with 13 bases between. CDR3 coding DNA: TGTGCCAGCTCACCTAGGTCTGTGGGAACTGAAGCTTTCTTT. Encoded protein: CASSPRSVGTEAFF.

This clonotype was counted at least ten times. The chain joins TRBV6-2 or TRBV6-3 to TRBJ1-1; D not resolved. Trimming shortened V by 8 bases and J by 5 bases, and 9 bases separated the two germline ends. The length of the CDR3 is 11 residues. Germline-derived CDR1 and CDR2 are MNHEY and SVGEGT. The CDR3 is CASWERTEAFF. The CDR3 nucleotides read TGTGCCAGCTGGGAACGGACTGAAGCTTTCTTT.

This clonotype was found many times. Its ends do not fully match the called genes, so a read error is possible. The chain links TRBV10-3 to TRBJ2-2, with D possibly TRBD2 on 5 matching bases. The CDR3 covers 17 residues. CDR1 is ENHRY, CDR2 SYGVKD, per germline. The CDR3 DNA reads TGTGCCATCAGTGGACCGAGAGGGAGTGCGAACGCCGGGGAGCTGTTTTTT. Encoded protein: CAISGPRGSANAGELFF.